One and the same sample provided the 13 T cell receptor beta chains below, sequenced in a study of T cells in women clearing cervical HPV infection. The table came from immunoSEQ multiplex PCR; TCRdb's copy has only in-frame clones and leaves some out. This sample carries fewer than 35,000 clones, with roughly 4.2% going to the ten biggest clones. Sequenced: blood buffy coat. The receptors stem from a woman between 18 and 70 years old with a cervical HPV16 infection that either progressed to CIN3+ or cleared (not recorded which).

Concerning this clone: At one of its ends the junction is not consistent with the germline gene, which may arise from a read error. The read comes to an end 3 residues before the CDR3 does, leaving the germline J gene to fill in the end. The genes are TRBV20-1 and TRBJ2-5, with TRBD1 matching 9 bases. Per the germline V gene, CDR1 is DFQATT and CDR2 is SNEGSKA (reference sequence). CDR3 size: 14 residues. CDR3 region: CSVRGTGYLETQYF. The part of the CDR3 DNA that was read is TGCAGTGTTAGAGGGACAGGGTATTTAGAGACC.

To note about this clone: Read sequence stops 3 residues before the CDR3 end, and the germline J gene provides the missing end. The rearrangement links TRBV2 to TRBJ1-5; 7 bases align to TRBD1. The CDR3 covers 12 residues. The V gene end was trimmed by 7 bases and the J gene end by 5 bases; junction bases not matched to a gene: 2. Germline-derived CDR1 and CDR2 are SNHLY and FYNNEI. The sequenced part of the CDR3 DNA is TGTGCCAGCACCGACAGGGATCAGCCC. Amino acids: CASTDRDQP. The CDR3, in full, reads CASTDRDQPQHF.

Turning to this clone: The sequenced fragment ends 3 residues before the CDR3 boundary, so the rest is inferred from the germline J gene. The V call is TRBV7-2, the J call TRBJ2-1, with TRBD1 as a possible D gene (6 bases). Germline CDR1 reads SGHTA; CDR2 reads FQGNSA. Deletions cut 4 bases from V and 7 bases from J, with 17 bases between. The CDR3 runs 15 residues. The CDR3 sequence: CASSSAASRGNEQFF. The covered CDR3 bases are TGTGCCAGCAGCTCCGCCGCGTCCAGGGGTAATGAG.

With respect to this clone: The read terminates 3 residues ahead of where the CDR3 ends, so the germline J gene completes it. V is TRBV6-2 or TRBV6-3 and J is TRBJ2-5; 8 nucleotides line up with TRBD2. The length of the CDR3 is 15 residues. The junction had 13 bases not matched to a gene; V was cut back by 10 bases and J by 3 bases. Germline CDR1 reads MNHEY; CDR2 reads SVGEGT. The CDR3 spells CATAGGFVSEETQYF. The covered CDR3 bases are TGTGCCACCGCGGGGGGCTTCGTGAGTGAAGAGACC.

On this clone itself: The CDR3 end lies 3 residues beyond the end of the read and is filled in from the germline J gene. The gene calls are TRBV30 and TRBJ1-5, with TRBD1 as a possible D gene (6 bases). The CDR3 has 13 residues. Per germline, CDR1 GTSNPN and CDR2 SVGIG (reference sequence). Trimming stripped 8 bases from V and 5 bases from J, with 16 bases between. The DNA read from the CDR3 is TGTGCCCGTTCCCAGGGGTATGATCAGCCC. It codes for CARSQGYDQP. The full CDR3 sequence reads CARSQGYDQPQHF.

A remark on this clone: Read data end 3 residues before the CDR3 end; the end is taken from the germline J gene. This chain uses TRBV7-8 with TRBJ2-5, with a tentative D call TRBD2 (6 bases). V lost 5 bases to trimming and J lost 3 bases, with 13 bases between them. The CDR3 runs to 14 residues. Germline-derived CDR1 and CDR2 are SGHVS and FQNEAQ. CDR3 sequence reads: CASSHPGGKETQYF. The CDR3 DNA, read in part, is TGTGCCAGCAGCCATCCCGGGGGAAAAGAGACC.

A word on this clone: The CDR3 end lies 3 residues beyond the end of the read and is filled in from the germline J gene. The V call is TRBV7-2, the J call TRBJ1-2, with no clear D. CDR1 is SGHTA and CDR2 is FQGNSA in the germline V gene. The CDR3 contains 11 residues. CDR3 region: CASSSSYDYTF. Incomplete CDR3 DNA: TGTGCCAGCAGCTCATCCTACGAC.

In regard to this clone: The read gets to within 3 residues of the CDR3 end, and the germline J gene fills in the rest. V is TRBV7-2 and J is TRBJ2-7, with 8 bases that match TRBD1. Germline trimming cut 5 bases from V and 3 bases from J; bases unmatched to any gene: 6. Germline values: CDR1 SGHTA, CDR2 FQGNSA. The CDR3 covers 14 residues. CDR3 sequence reads: CASSIGQGVYEQYF. The sequenced part of the CDR3 DNA is TGTGCCAGCAGCATCGGACAGGGAGTCTACGAG.

Concerning this clone: With the read ending 3 residues before the CDR3 end, the germline J gene is used to fill in that end. This chain joins TRBV20-1 and TRBJ2-7; D may be TRBD1 (7 bases). The ends were cut back, 7 bases at V and 1 base at J, with 14 bases in the middle. The CDR3 loop spans 13 amino acids. The germline CDR1 and CDR2 sequences are DFQATT and SNEGSKA (reference sequence). CDR3: CSVQPGGSYEQYF. Partial CDR3 DNA: TGCAGTGTCCAGCCAGGGGGGTCCTACGAG.

As for this clone: The read ends 3 residues early relative to the CDR3; the germline J gene fills the gap. This chain joins TRBV18 and TRBJ1-1; perhaps TRBD1 as D (5 bases). V lost 3 bases to trimming and J lost 6 bases, with 11 bases between them. There are 13 residues in the CDR3. Germline loops: CDR1 KGHSH, CDR2 LQKENI. Incomplete CDR3 DNA: TGTGCCAGCTCACCCCCGGCAGGGTCTGAA. Its protein is CASSPPAGSE. The entire CDR3 sequence reads CASSPPAGSEAFF.

A remark on this clone: The CDR3 goes on 3 residues after the read ends, and that part is filled in from the germline J gene. The genes are TRBV5-5 and TRBJ2-7; 9 positions match TRBD1. V dropped 4 bases and J dropped 2; count of bases not matched to a gene: 7. The CDR3 has 15 amino acids. Germline V gene data show CDR1 as SGHKS and CDR2 as YYEKEE (reference sequence). CDR3 region: CASSRTGQGTYEQYF. The sequenced CDR3 bases are TGTGCCAGCAGCCGGACCGGACAGGGGACCTACGAG.

For this clone: Read data end 3 residues before the CDR3 end; the end is taken from the germline J gene. The chain uses TRBV2 and TRBJ2-5; perhaps TRBD1 as D (5 bases). CDR3 length: 15 residues. V lost 3 bases and J lost 2, with 13 bases in between. Per the germline V gene, CDR1 is SNHLY and CDR2 is FYNNEI. The CDR3 here is CASSDQGSRQETQYF. CDR3 bases read: TGTGCCAGCAGTGACCAGGGTAGCAGACAAGAGACC.

For this clone: The read terminates 3 residues before the CDR3 end, so the remaining end is supplied by the germline J gene. This chain links TRBV5-1 with TRBJ1-1; D remains unclear. The CDR3 has 12 residues. Germline CDR1 is SGHRS and CDR2 is YFSETQ. The germline V and J ends were trimmed by 0 bases and 4 bases, with 4 bases remaining between them. This CDR3 is CASSLEGTEAFF. The sequenced part of the CDR3 DNA is TGCGCCAGCAGCTTGGAAGGCACTGAA.